This TCR beta chain is drawn from a study of blood T cell repertoires in COVID-19. About the research overall: Some COVID-19 samples were acute and others convalescent; all came from the United States, Italy and Spain. From T cells, B-cell-depleted T cells, or PBMCs came the material, which was cDNA or gDNA.

Seattle's cohort entered during active infection and was followed longitudinally. Authors' methods: Estimates of nucleated cell counts were drawn from the amplification of reference gene primers. Here immunoSEQ multiplex PCR was the method, and the copy in TCRdb shows in-frame clones only, minus some. D and trimming were read from the DNA, whereas the V and J calls and clone size are those reported in that table. The sample has about 230,000 clones; 80% to 90% are singletons. Only one count was recorded for this clone. CDR3 length equals 13 residues. Germline CDR1 SGHAT, CDR2 FQNNGV. V lost 3 bases and J lost 11; bases outside the gene matches: 1.

The rearrangement joins TRBV11-2 to TRBJ1-6, with TRBD1 matching over 10 bases. The source is a man aged 45-65 years with COVID-19, enrolled during active disease. The sample consisted of peripheral blood. CDR3 loop: CASSLGQGPPLHF. CDR3 DNA: TGTGCCAGCAGCTTGGGACAGGGGCCACCCCTCCACTTT. Complete variable domain (other parts from reference TRBV11-2 and TRBJ1-6): EAGVAQSPRYKIIEKRQSVAFWCNPISGHATLYWYQQILGQGPKLLIQFQNNGVVDDSQLPKDRFSAERLKGVDSTLKIQPAKLEDSAVYLCASSLGQGPPLHFGNGTRLTVT.